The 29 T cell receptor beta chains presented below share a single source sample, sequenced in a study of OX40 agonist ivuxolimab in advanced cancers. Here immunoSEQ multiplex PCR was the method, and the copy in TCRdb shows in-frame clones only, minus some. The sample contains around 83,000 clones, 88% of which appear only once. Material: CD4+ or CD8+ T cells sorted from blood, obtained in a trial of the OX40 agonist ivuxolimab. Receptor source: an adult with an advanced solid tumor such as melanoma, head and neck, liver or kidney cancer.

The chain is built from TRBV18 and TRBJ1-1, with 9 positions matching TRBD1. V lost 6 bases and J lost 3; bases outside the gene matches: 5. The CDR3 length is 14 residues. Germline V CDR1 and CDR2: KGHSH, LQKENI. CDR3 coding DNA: TGTGCCAGCTCTCAACAGGGGGCTGACACTGAAGCTTTCTTT. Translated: CASSQQGADTEAFF.

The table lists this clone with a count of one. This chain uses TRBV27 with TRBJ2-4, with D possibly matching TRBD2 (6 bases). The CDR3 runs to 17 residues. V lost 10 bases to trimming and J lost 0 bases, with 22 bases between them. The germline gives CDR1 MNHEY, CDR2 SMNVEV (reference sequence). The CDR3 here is CATKAGGQTLAKNIQYF. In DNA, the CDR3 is TGTGCCACCAAAGCAGGAGGGCAGACCTTAGCCAAAAACATTCAGTACTTC.

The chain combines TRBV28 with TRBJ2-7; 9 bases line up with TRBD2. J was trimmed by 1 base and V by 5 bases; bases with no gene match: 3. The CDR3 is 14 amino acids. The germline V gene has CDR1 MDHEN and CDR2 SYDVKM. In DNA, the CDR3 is TGTGCCAGCAGTATTAGCGGGAGATCCTACGAGCAGTACTTC. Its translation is CASSISGRSYEQYF.

CDR3 residues: CAWRERGLSYEQYF. The CDR3 DNA reads as TGTGCCTGGAGAGAACGGGGCCTCTCCTACGAGCAGTACTTC. The chain recombines TRBV30 with TRBJ2-7; D could derive from TRBD1 or TRBD2 (5 bases each). Germline V CDR1 and CDR2: GTSNPN, SVGIG (reference sequence). The CDR3 spans 14 residues. V was shortened by 3 bases and J by 0 bases, with 12 bases between the two germline ends.

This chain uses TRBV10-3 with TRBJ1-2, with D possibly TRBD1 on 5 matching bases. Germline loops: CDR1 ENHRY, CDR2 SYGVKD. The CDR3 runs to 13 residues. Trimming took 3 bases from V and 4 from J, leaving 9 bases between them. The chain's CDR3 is CAISESGSYGYTF. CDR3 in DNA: TGTGCCATCAGTGAATCAGGGAGCTATGGCTACACCTTC.

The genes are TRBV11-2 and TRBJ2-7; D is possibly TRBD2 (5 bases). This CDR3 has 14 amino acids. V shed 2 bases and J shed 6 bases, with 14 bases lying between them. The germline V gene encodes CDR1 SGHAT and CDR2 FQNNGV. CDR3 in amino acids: CASSLLPSLPEQYF. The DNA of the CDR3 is TGTGCCAGCAGCTTACTCCCTAGCCTCCCCGAGCAGTACTTC.

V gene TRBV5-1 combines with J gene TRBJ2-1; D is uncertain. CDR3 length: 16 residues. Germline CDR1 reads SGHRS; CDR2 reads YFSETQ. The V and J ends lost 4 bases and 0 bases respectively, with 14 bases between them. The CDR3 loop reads CASSVDPVGSYNEQFF. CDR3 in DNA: TGCGCCAGCAGCGTTGACCCGGTGGGCTCCTACAATGAGCAGTTCTTC. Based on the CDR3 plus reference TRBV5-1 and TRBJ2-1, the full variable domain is KAGVTQTPRYLIKTRGQQVTLSCSPISGHRSVSWYQQTPGQGLQFLFEYFSETQRNKGNFPGRFSGRQFSNSRSEMNVSTLELGDSALYLCASSVDPVGSYNEQFFGPGTRLTVL.

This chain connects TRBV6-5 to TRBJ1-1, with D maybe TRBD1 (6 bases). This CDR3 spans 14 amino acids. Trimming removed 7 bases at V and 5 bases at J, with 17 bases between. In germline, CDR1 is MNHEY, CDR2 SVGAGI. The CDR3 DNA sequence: TGTGCCAGCACACAGGGTTTTGATGTGACTGAAGCTTTCTTT. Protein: CASTQGFDVTEAFF.

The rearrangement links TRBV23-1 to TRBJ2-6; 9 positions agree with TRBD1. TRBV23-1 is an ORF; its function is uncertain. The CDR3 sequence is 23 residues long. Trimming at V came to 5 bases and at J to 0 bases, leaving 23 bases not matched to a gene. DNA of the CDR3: TGCGCCAGCAGTGGACCCCGGGGACAGGGCGCGAAGAACAAAGGCTCTGGGGCCAACGTCCTGACTTTC. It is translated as CASSGPRGQGAKNKGSGANVLTF.

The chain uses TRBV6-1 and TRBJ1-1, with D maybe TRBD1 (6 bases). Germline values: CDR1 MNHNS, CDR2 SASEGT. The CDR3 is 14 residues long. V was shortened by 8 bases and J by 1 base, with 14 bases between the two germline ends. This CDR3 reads CASWGRGPNTEAFF. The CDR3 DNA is TGTGCCAGCTGGGGCAGGGGCCCGAACACTGAAGCTTTCTTT.

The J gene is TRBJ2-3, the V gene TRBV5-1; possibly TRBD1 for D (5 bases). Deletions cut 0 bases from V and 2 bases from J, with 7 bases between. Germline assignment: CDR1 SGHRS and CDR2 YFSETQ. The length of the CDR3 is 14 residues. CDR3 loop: CASSLGGYTDTQYF. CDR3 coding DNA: TGCGCCAGCAGCTTGGGGGGCTACACAGATACGCAGTATTTT.

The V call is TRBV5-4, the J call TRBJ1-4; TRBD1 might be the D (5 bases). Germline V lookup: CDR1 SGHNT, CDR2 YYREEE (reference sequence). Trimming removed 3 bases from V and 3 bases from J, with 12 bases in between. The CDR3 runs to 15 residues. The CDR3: CASSSRDLANEKLFF. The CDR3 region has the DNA TGTGCCAGCAGCTCCAGGGATTTGGCTAATGAAAAACTGTTTTTT.

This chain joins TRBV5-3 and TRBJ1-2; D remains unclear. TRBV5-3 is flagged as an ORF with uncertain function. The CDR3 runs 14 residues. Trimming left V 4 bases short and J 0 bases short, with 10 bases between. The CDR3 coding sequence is TGTGCCAGAAGCAAGGGTCCTTCTAACTATGGCTACACCTTC. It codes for CARSKGPSNYGYTF.

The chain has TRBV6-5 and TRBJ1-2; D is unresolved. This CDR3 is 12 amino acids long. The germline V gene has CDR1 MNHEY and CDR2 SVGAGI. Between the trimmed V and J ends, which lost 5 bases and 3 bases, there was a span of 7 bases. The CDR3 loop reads CASSVSDYGYTF. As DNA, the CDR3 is TGTGCCAGCAGTGTTTCAGACTATGGCTACACCTTC.

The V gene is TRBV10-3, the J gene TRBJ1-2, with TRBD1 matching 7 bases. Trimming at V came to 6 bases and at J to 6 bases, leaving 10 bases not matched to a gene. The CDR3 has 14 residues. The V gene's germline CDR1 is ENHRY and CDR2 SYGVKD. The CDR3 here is CAIRTGTDQNGYTF. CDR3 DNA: TGTGCCATCAGGACCGGGACAGACCAAAATGGCTACACCTTC.

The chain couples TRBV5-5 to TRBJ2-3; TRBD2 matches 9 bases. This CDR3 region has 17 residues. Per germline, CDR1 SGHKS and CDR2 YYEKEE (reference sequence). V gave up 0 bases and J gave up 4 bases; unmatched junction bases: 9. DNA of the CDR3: TGTGCCAGCAGCTTGGTGACAGCGGGAGGTACGTCAGATACGCAGTATTTT. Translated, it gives CASSLVTAGGTSDTQYF. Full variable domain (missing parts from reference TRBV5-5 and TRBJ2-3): DAGVTQSPTHLIKTRGQQVTLRCSPISGHKSVSWYQQVLGQGPQFIFQYYEKEERGRGNFPDRFSARQFPNYSSELNVNALLLGDSALYLCASSLVTAGGTSDTQYFGPGTRLTVL.

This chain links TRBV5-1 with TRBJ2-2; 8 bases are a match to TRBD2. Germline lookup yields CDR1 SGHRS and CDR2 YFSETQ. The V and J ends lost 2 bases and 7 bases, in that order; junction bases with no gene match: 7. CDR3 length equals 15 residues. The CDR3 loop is CASSLIAGGSGELFF. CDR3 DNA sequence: TGCGCCAGCAGCTTAATCGCGGGAGGCAGCGGGGAGCTGTTTTTT.

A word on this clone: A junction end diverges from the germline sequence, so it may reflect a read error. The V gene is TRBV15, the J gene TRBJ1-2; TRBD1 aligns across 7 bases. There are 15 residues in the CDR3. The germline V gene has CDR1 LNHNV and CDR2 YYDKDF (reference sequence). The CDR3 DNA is TGTGCCACCAGCAGAGACCAGACAGGGACGGGTGGCTGCACCTTC. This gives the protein CATSRDQTGTGGCTF. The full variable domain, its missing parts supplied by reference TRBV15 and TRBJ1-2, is DAMVIQNPRYQVTQFGKPVTLSCSQTLNHNVMYWYQQKSSQAPKLLFHYYDKDFNNEADTPDNFQSRRPNTSFCFLDIRSPGLGDTAMYLCATSRDQTGTGGCTFGSGTRLTVV.

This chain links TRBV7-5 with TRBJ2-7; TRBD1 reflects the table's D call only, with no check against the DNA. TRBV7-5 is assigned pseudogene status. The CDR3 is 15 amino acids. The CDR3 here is CARSLPPQGSYEQYF. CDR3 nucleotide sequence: TGTGCCAGAAGCCTCCCCCCCCAGGGTTCCTACGAGCAGTACTTC.

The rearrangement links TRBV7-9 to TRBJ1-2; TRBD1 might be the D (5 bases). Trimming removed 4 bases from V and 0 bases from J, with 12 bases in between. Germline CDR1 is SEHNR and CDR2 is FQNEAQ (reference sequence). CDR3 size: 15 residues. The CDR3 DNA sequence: TGTGCCAGCAGCTCATACGGGGGGTCTAACTATGGCTACACCTTC. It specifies CASSSYGGSNYGYTF.

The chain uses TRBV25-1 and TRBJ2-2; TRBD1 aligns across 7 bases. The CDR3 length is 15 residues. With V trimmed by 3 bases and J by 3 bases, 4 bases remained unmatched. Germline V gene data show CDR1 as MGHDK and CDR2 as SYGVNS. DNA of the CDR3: TGTGCCAGCAGTGAGGGTACAGGGGACACCGGGGAGCTGTTTTTT. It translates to CASSEGTGDTGELFF.

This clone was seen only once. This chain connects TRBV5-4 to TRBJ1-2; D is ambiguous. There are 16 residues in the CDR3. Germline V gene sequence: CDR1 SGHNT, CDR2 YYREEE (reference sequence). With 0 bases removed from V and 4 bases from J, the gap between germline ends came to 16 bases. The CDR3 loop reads CASSLGPLSGSYGYTF. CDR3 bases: TGTGCCAGCAGCTTGGGGCCCCTTTCGGGTTCCTATGGCTACACCTTC. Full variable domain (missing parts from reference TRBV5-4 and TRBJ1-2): ETGVTQSPTHLIKTRGQQVTLRCSSQSGHNTVSWYQQALGQGPQFIFQYYREEENGRGNFPPRFSGLQFPNYSSELNVNALELDDSALYLCASSLGPLSGSYGYTFGSGTRLTVV.

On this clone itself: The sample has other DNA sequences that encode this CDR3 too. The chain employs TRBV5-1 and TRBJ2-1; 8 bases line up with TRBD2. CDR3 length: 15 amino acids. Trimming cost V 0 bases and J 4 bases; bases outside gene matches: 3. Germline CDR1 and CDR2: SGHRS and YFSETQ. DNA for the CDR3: TGCGCCAGCAGCTTGGTAGCGGGAAGTTACAATGAGCAGTTCTTC. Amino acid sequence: CASSLVAGSYNEQFF.

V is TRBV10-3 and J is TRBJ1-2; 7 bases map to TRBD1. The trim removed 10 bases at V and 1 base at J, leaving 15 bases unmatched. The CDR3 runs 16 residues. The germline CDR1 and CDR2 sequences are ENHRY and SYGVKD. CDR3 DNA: TGTGCCACCCGACCAGGGGACAGCCTGGTTAACTATGGCTACACCTTC. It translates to CATRPGDSLVNYGYTF.

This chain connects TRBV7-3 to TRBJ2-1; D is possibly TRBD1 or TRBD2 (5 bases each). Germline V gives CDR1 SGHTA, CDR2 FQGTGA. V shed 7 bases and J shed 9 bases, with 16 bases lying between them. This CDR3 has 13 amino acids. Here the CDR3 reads CASTPSLGGEQFF. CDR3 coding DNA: TGTGCCAGCACCCCCTCACTTGGGGGTGAGCAGTTCTTC. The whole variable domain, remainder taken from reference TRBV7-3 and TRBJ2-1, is GAGVSQTPSNKVTEKGKYVELRCDPISGHTALYWYRQSLGQGPEFLIYFQGTGAADDSGLPNDRFFAVRPEGSVSTLKIQRTERGDSAVYLCASTPSLGGEQFFGPGTRLTVL.

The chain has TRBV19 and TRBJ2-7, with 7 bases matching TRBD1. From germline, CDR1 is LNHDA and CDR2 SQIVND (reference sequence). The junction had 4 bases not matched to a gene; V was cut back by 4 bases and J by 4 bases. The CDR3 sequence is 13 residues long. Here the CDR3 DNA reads TGTGCCAGTAGTACAGGGGGTGCATACGAGCAGTACTTC. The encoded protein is CASSTGGAYEQYF.

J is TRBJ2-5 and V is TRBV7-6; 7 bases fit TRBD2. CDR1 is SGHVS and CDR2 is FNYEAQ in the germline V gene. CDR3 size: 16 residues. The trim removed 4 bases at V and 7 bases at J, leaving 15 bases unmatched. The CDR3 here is CASSSAGRRRAATQYF. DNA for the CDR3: TGTGCCAGCAGCTCAGCCGGGAGGAGGCGTGCGGCGACCCAGTACTTC.

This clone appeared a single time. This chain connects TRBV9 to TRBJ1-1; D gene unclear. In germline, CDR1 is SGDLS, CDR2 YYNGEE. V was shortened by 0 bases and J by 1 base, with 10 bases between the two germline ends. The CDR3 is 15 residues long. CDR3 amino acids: CASSVGFNRNTEAFF. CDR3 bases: TGTGCCAGCAGCGTAGGTTTTAACAGGAACACTGAAGCTTTCTTT.

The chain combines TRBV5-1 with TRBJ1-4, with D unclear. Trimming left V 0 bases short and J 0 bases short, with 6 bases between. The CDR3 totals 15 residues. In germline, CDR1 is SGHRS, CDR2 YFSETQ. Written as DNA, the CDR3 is TGCGCCAGCAGCTTGGCGGGTACAACTAATGAAAAACTGTTTTTT. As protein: CASSLAGTTNEKLFF.